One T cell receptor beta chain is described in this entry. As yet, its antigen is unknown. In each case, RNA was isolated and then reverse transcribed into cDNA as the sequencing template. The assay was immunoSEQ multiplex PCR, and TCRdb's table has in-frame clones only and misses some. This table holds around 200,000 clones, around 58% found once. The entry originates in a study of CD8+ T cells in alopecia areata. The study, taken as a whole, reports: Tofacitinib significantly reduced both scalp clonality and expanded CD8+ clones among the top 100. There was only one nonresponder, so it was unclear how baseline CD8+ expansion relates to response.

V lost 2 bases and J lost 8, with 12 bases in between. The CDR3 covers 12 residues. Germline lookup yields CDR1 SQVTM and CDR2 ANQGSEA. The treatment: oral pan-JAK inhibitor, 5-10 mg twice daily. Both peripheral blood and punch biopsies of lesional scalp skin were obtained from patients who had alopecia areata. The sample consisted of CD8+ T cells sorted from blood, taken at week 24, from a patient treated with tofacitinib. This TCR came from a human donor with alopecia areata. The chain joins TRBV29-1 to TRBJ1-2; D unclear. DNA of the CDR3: TGCAGCGTTGAACCGTACGGGGAAGGCTACACCTTC. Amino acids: CSVEPYGEGYTF.